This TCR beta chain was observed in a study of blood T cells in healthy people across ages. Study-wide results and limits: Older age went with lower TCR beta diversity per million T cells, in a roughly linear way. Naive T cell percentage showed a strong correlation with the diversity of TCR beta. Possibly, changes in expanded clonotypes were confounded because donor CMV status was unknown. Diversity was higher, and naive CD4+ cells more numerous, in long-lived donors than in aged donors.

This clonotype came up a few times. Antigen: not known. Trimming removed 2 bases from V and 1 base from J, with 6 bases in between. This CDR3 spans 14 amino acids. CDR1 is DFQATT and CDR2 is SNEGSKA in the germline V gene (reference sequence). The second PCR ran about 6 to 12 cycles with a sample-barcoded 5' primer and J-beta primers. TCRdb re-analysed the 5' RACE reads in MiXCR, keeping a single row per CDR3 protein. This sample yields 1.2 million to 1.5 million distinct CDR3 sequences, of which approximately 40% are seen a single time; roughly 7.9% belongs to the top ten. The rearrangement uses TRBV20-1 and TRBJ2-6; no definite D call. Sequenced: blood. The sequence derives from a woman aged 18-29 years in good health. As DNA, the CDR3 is TGCAGTGCTAGATCGCAATCTGGGGCCAACGTCCTGACTTTC. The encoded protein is CSARSQSGANVLTF.